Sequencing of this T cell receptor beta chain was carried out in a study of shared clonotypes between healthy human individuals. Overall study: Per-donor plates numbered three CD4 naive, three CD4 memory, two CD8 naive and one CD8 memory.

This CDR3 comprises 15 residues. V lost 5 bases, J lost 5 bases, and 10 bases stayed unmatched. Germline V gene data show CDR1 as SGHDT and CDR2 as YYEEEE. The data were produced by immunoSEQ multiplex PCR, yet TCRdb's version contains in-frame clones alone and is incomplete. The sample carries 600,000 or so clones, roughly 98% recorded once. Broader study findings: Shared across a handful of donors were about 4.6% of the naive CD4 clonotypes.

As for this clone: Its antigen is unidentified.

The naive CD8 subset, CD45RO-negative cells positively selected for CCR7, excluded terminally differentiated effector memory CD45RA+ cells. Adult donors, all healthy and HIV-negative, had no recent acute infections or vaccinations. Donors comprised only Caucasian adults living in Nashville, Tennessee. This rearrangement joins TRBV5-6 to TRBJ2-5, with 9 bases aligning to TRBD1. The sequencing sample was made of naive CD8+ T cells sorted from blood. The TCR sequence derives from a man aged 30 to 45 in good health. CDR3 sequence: CASRSGTGSWETQYF. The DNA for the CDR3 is TGTGCCAGCAGGTCCGGGACAGGGTCATGGGAGACCCAGTACTTC.